What follows are 31 T cell receptor beta chains derived from one specimen sequenced in a study of shared clonotypes between healthy human individuals. Sequenced by immunoSEQ multiplex PCR; TCRdb stores in-frame clones only, minus some. Of about 480,000 clones listed, 75% to 85% are singletons. Sequences were obtained from PBMCs. These receptors all stem from a woman aged 40 to 50 in good health. Some clones in this sample may be carry-over from other donors' samples.

The chain has TRBV27 and TRBJ2-5; the match to TRBD2 covers 12 bases. With V trimmed by 5 bases and J by 9 bases, 7 bases remained unmatched. Germline CDR1 reads MNHEY; CDR2 reads SMNVEV (reference sequence). CDR3 size: 14 residues. CDR3 amino acids: CASSGGASGRAQYF. The CDR3 DNA reads TGTGCCAGCAGTGGGGGGGCTAGCGGGAGGGCCCAGTACTTC.

This chain uses TRBV7-7 with TRBJ2-5; D not certain. The CDR3 runs to 13 residues. Trimming pared 1 base from V and 1 base from J, leaving 4 bases between. Germline V gives CDR1 SSHAT, CDR2 FNYEAQ (reference sequence). The DNA for the CDR3 is TGTGCCAGCAGCTTAGGGAGCCAAGAGACCCAGTACTTC. This sequence encodes CASSLGSQETQYF.

The rearrangement links TRBV19 to TRBJ2-7; D possibly matches TRBD1 or TRBD2 (5 bases each). V dropped 5 bases and J dropped 3 bases, with 14 bases sitting between them. The CDR3 covers 14 residues. CDR1 and CDR2 from the germline V gene are LNHDA and SQIVND (reference sequence). The CDR3 region has the DNA TGTGCCAGTAGTCCGAGGGGCAGGGACTACGAGCAGTACTTC. It encodes CASSPRGRDYEQYF.

This clone has a handful of counts. This chain joins TRBV28 and TRBJ1-1; a weak D match, TRBD1 (5 bases). Germline CDR1 is MDHEN and CDR2 is SYDVKM. The V gene lost 4 bases and the J gene lost 4 bases, with 10 bases spanning the gap. The CDR3 has 13 residues. Written as DNA, the CDR3 is TGTGCCAGCAGTTCCCCGGGGGTCACTGAAGCTTTCTTT. Protein: CASSSPGVTEAFF.

This chain uses TRBV4-3 with TRBJ2-7; 7 positions match TRBD2. The CDR3 runs to 16 residues. With 0 bases clipped from V and 2 bases from J, the junction kept 7 bases outside the gene matches. From germline, CDR1 is LGHNA and CDR2 YSLEER. CDR3 nucleotides: TGCGCCAGCAGCCAAGATTGGGGCAGCGGGACCTACGAGCAGTACTTC. The encoded protein is CASSQDWGSGTYEQYF.

As for this clone: The identical CDR3 is also encoded by other nucleotide sequences in the sample. The V and J genes are TRBV28 and TRBJ2-3; D is perhaps TRBD1 (6 bases). This CDR3 has 14 amino acids. CDR1 and CDR2 from the germline V gene are MDHEN and SYDVKM. Trimming shortened V by 5 bases and J by 0 bases, and 9 bases separated the two germline ends. CDR3 loop: CASSTRGSTDTQYF. For the CDR3, the DNA is TGTGCCAGCAGTACCAGGGGCAGCACAGATACGCAGTATTTT.

The chain combines TRBV6-1 with TRBJ2-3; D is undetermined. The ends were cut back, 3 bases at V and 4 bases at J, with 8 bases in the middle. The CDR3 is 13 residues long. The germline gives CDR1 MNHNS, CDR2 SASEGT. The CDR3 sequence is CASSDHVSDTQYF. CDR3 DNA: TGTGCCAGCAGTGATCACGTTTCAGATACGCAGTATTTT.

The chain joins TRBV19 to TRBJ2-7; D may be TRBD1 or TRBD2 (5 bases each). V was clipped by 3 bases and J by 2 bases, with 17 bases between them. The CDR3 length is 16 residues. Germline V gives CDR1 LNHDA, CDR2 SQIVND (reference sequence). In nucleotides, the CDR3 is TGTGCCAGTAGTATGGGGCCCAGCGGAAGTACCTACGAGCAGTACTTC. As protein: CASSMGPSGSTYEQYF. Full variable domain (rest looked up from reference TRBV19 and TRBJ2-7): DGGITQSPKYLFRKEGQNVTLSCEQNLNHDAMYWYRQDPGQGLRLIYYSQIVNDFQKGDIAEGYSVSREKKESFPLTVTSAQKNPTAFYLCASSMGPSGSTYEQYFGPGTRLTVT.

V is TRBV6-1 and J is TRBJ2-5; D perhaps matches TRBD2 (5 bases). The V gene's germline CDR1 is MNHNS and CDR2 SASEGT. This CDR3 is 15 amino acids long. V was trimmed by 7 bases and J by 1 base, leaving 16 bases between them. The CDR3 region has the DNA TGTGCCAGCAAGAGGGCAGACGGTAGCCAAGAGACCCAGTACTTC. Protein sequence: CASKRADGSQETQYF.

V is TRBV10-3 and J is TRBJ1-2; 8 bases map to TRBD1. The V gene's germline CDR1 is ENHRY and CDR2 SYGVKD. CDR3 length: 13 residues. The junction had 4 bases not matched to a gene; V was cut back by 2 bases and J by 8 bases. CDR3 in amino acids: CAISEGQGEGYTF. DNA for the CDR3: TGTGCCATCAGTGAGGGACAGGGTGAAGGCTACACCTTC.

This clone came up many times. The V gene is TRBV10-3, the J gene TRBJ1-2; 8 bases match TRBD1. The germline V gene has CDR1 ENHRY and CDR2 SYGVKD. The CDR3 contains 13 residues. V was clipped by 4 bases and J by 6 bases; unmatched bases: 4. As DNA, the CDR3 is TGTGCCATCAGTGTACAGGGGGATCATGGCTACACCTTC. The encoded protein is CAISVQGDHGYTF.

The V gene is TRBV30, the J gene TRBJ1-2, with D uncertain. CDR3 length equals 13 residues. Trimming left V 4 bases short and J 2 bases short, with 11 bases between. Germline V gene sequence: CDR1 GTSNPN, CDR2 SVGIG (reference sequence). CDR3 amino acids: CAWKPGPNYGYTF. The CDR3 region has the DNA TGTGCCTGGAAACCCGGCCCGAACTATGGCTACACCTTC.

V is TRBV10-3 and J is TRBJ2-1; 12 bases fit TRBD2. The CDR3 runs to 14 residues. In germline, CDR1 is ENHRY, CDR2 SYGVKD. Germline trimming cut 4 bases from V and 10 bases from J; bases unmatched to any gene: 5. The CDR3, as DNA: TGTGCCATCAGTGGGACTAGCGGGGTAGGGGAGCAGTTCTTC. It is translated as CAISGTSGVGEQFF.

This chain connects TRBV4-2 to TRBJ2-7, with D perhaps given as TRBD1 or TRBD2 (6 bases each). The germline V gene has CDR1 LGHNA and CDR2 YNFKEQ. This CDR3 has 17 residues. The V and J ends lost 1 base and 1 base respectively, with 17 bases between them. The DNA of the CDR3 is TGTGCCAGCAGCCAAGGCTTCTCACAGGGACTGTCCTACGAGCAGTACTTC. Amino acids: CASSQGFSQGLSYEQYF.

This chain uses TRBV19 with TRBJ2-1; TRBD2 aligns across 14 bases. Germline V gives CDR1 LNHDA, CDR2 SQIVND (reference sequence). The CDR3 consists of 15 residues. V was clipped by 6 bases and J by 8 bases; unmatched bases: 6. The CDR3 reads CASSRLAGGPYEQFF. As DNA, the CDR3 is TGTGCCAGTAGCCGACTAGCGGGAGGGCCTTATGAGCAGTTCTTC. Filled out from reference TRBV19 and TRBJ2-1, the complete variable domain reads DGGITQSPKYLFRKEGQNVTLSCEQNLNHDAMYWYRQDPGQGLRLIYYSQIVNDFQKGDIAEGYSVSREKKESFPLTVTSAQKNPTAFYLCASSRLAGGPYEQFFGPGTRLTVL.

The rearrangement links TRBV28 to TRBJ1-4; D perhaps matches TRBD1 (6 bases). The CDR3 runs to 15 residues. Germline CDR1 and CDR2: MDHEN and SYDVKM. V lost 2 bases, J lost 8 bases, and 15 bases lay in between. CDR3 sequence: CASSLLRDQGEKLFF. In DNA form, the CDR3 reads TGTGCCAGCAGTTTACTCCGGGATCAGGGGGAAAAACTGTTTTTT.

This clone was found a few times. The chain links TRBV18 to TRBJ1-1, with D unresolved. V gave up 3 bases and J gave up 1 base, with 9 bases separating them. The CDR3 is 14 amino acids. Germline V gives CDR1 KGHSH, CDR2 LQKENI. The CDR3 coding sequence is TGTGCCAGCTCACCCTCCAGTGGGAACACTGAAGCTTTCTTT. This codes for CASSPSSGNTEAFF. The entire variable domain, with the rest obtained from reference TRBV18 and TRBJ1-1, is as follows: NAGVMQNPRHLVRRRGQEARLRCSPMKGHSHVYWYRQLPEEGLKFMVYLQKENIIDESGMPKERFSAEFPKEGPSILRIQQVVRGDSAAYFCASSPSSGNTEAFFGQGTRLTVV.

This clone has a single count. This rearrangement joins TRBV4-2 to TRBJ2-7; D remains ambiguous. Trimming shortened V by 0 bases and J by 6 bases, and 9 bases separated the two germline ends. This CDR3 region has 13 residues. CDR1 LGHNA and CDR2 YNFKEQ come from the germline V gene. The CDR3 DNA sequence: TGTGCCAGCAGCCAAGACCTTTGGCGCGAGCAGTACTTC. Amino acids: CASSQDLWREQYF.

The count of this clone is one. V usage is TRBV7-9 and J usage is TRBJ1-2; D is unresolved. The CDR3 has 14 residues. The ends were cut back, 0 bases at V and 7 bases at J, with 12 bases in the middle. CDR1 SEHNR and CDR2 FQNEAQ come from the germline V gene (reference sequence). In DNA, the CDR3 is TGTGCCAGCAGCTTAGCGCAGTCCCCTGCTGGCTACACCTTC. Protein sequence: CASSLAQSPAGYTF.

The chain couples TRBV10-3 to TRBJ2-7; no clear D gene. Germline values: CDR1 ENHRY, CDR2 SYGVKD. With 4 bases removed from V and 0 bases from J, the gap between germline ends came to 7 bases. This CDR3 is built from 13 residues. This CDR3 is CAISGDSSYEQYF. For the CDR3, the DNA is TGTGCCATCAGTGGAGACTCCTCCTACGAGCAGTACTTC.

This clone has a count of ten or more. CDR3 sequence reads: CASSYGHTEAFF. The CDR3 DNA reads as TGTGCCAGCAGCTACGGACATACTGAAGCTTTCTTT. The genes are TRBV7-2 and TRBJ1-1; TRBD1 might be the D (5 bases). This CDR3 region has 12 residues. Per germline, CDR1 SGHTA and CDR2 FQGNSA. Trimming stripped 4 bases from V and 5 bases from J, with 8 bases between.

DNA for the CDR3: TGCGCCAGCAGCTTGGAACTAGGCGTGGGGGAGCTGTTTTTT. Translating it yields CASSLELGVGELFF. The V gene is TRBV5-1, the J gene TRBJ2-2; D may be TRBD2 (5 bases). The CDR3 is made up of 14 amino acids. The V and J ends lost 0 bases and 8 bases respectively, with 11 bases between them. Per the germline V gene, CDR1 is SGHRS and CDR2 is YFSETQ.

This clone was seen a few times. V usage is TRBV7-2 and J usage is TRBJ1-1; D is possibly TRBD1 (5 bases). V lost 2 bases, J lost 11 bases, and 21 bases lay in between. Looked up from germline, CDR1 is SGHTA and CDR2 is FQGNSA. The CDR3 totals 15 residues. CDR3 in amino acids: CASSLSRDGGGLAFF. CDR3 sequence (DNA): TGTGCCAGCAGCTTATCAAGGGACGGGGGGGGTCTTGCTTTCTTT.

The rearrangement joins TRBV9 to TRBJ2-1; weak D call: TRBD2 (5 bases). Germline assignment: CDR1 SGDLS and CDR2 YYNGEE. The CDR3 runs to 15 residues. Trimming pared 3 bases from V and 7 bases from J, leaving 17 bases between. The CDR3 DNA is TGTGCCAGCAGCGCCCCGACCGGGATGGGTAATGAGCAGTTCTTC. It is translated as CASSAPTGMGNEQFF.

With regard to this clone: The sample holds other DNA sequences that translate to the same CDR3. V is TRBV18 and J is TRBJ2-7; 9 positions match TRBD1. CDR1 and CDR2 from the germline V gene are KGHSH and LQKENI. V was clipped by 3 bases and J by 1 base; unmatched bases: 4. The CDR3 covers 15 residues. The CDR3 DNA reads as TGTGCCAGCTCACCGGGACAGGGTACTTCCTACGAGCAGTACTTC. Translating gives CASSPGQGTSYEQYF. The full variable domain, in which reference TRBV18 and TRBJ2-7 provide the parts outside the CDR3, is NAGVMQNPRHLVRRRGQEARLRCSPMKGHSHVYWYRQLPEEGLKFMVYLQKENIIDESGMPKERFSAEFPKEGPSILRIQQVVRGDSAAYFCASSPGQGTSYEQYFGPGTRLTVT.

V and J are TRBV27 and TRBJ2-5; D could derive from TRBD1 or TRBD2 (5 bases each). V was trimmed by 6 bases and J by 5 bases, leaving 10 bases between them. The germline gives CDR1 MNHEY, CDR2 SMNVEV (reference sequence). CDR3 length: 12 residues. CDR3 region: CASRGDRETQYF. The CDR3 DNA is TGTGCCAGCAGGGGGGATCGGGAGACCCAGTACTTC.

V and J are TRBV2 and TRBJ1-3; D uncertain. From germline, CDR1 is SNHLY and CDR2 FYNNEI. The germline V and J ends were trimmed by 8 bases and 0 bases, with 14 bases remaining between them. The CDR3 loop spans 15 amino acids. CDR3 sequence: CASGEEGGSGNTIYF. CDR3 nucleotide sequence: TGTGCCAGCGGAGAAGAGGGTGGCTCTGGAAACACCATATATTTT.

This clone has a handful of counts. For the CDR3, the DNA is TGTGCCAGCTCACCTTTCGAAAGAAGGACTGAAGCTTTCTTT. It specifies CASSPFERRTEAFF. The rearrangement links TRBV18 to TRBJ1-1; D gene unclear. CDR1 KGHSH and CDR2 LQKENI come from the germline V gene. The V and J ends lost 3 bases and 5 bases respectively, with 13 bases between them. The CDR3 totals 14 residues.

The chain carries TRBV27 and TRBJ2-7; D is unclear. Per the germline V gene, CDR1 is MNHEY and CDR2 is SMNVEV (reference sequence). The CDR3 spans 16 residues. Between the trimmed V and J ends, which lost 5 bases and 0 bases, there was a span of 17 bases. The CDR3 DNA follows: TGTGCCAGCAGTACCAACTTAGGATCTAGCTCCTACGAGCAGTACTTC. Amino acids: CASSTNLGSSSYEQYF.

This clone was found once. The gene calls are TRBV20-1 and TRBJ2-7; D gene unclear. The V end was cut by 7 bases, the J end by 0 bases, with 7 bases between. CDR1 is DFQATT, CDR2 SNEGSKA, per germline (reference sequence). CDR3 length: 11 amino acids. The CDR3 here is CSGMFSYEQYF. For the CDR3, the DNA is TGCAGTGGTATGTTCTCCTACGAGCAGTACTTC.

The CDR3 protein is CATYGINYGYTF. In nucleotides, the CDR3 is TGTGCCACCTACGGGATAAACTATGGCTACACCTTC. This chain uses TRBV15 with TRBJ1-2; D ambiguous. The CDR3 length is 12 residues. V was shortened by 8 bases and J by 2 bases, with 9 bases between the two germline ends. The germline V gene encodes CDR1 LNHNV and CDR2 YYDKDF (reference sequence).